A selection of T cell receptor beta chains follows, all from one sample in a study of blood T cell repertoires in COVID-19. Only in-frame clones appear in the TCRdb table, and some are missing; sequencing was by immunoSEQ multiplex PCR. The repertoire includes over 45,000 clones, roughly nine tenths of them detected once, and approximately 7% sits in the top ten. The source material was peripheral blood. The receptors were gathered from a woman aged 55-75 years with active or convalescent COVID-19. Both conserved end residues are part of each CDR3. D genes are given only for firm matches. Part of the rows lack a size; the others show once, few, many or a class for expanded clones.

J gene	clone size	V gene	D gene	CDR3 protein	CDR3 DNA
TRBJ2-1	NA	TRBV29-1	NA	CSVVRVGDEQFF	TGCAGCGTTGTAAGGGTGGGAGATGAGCAGTTCTTC
TRBJ1-1	few	TRBV15	NA	CATSREPTSGEEAFF	TGTGCCACCAGCAGAGAGCCCACGTCCGGGGAGGAAGCTTTCTTT
TRBJ2-1	NA	TRBV18	TRBD2	CATTWTSGYNEQFF	TGTGCCACGACCTGGACTAGCGGATACAATGAGCAGTTCTTC
TRBJ1-2	NA	TRBV24-1	NA	CATSDLTGEHGYTF	TGTGCCACCAGTGATTTGACCGGGGAACATGGCTACACCTTC
TRBJ1-1	NA	TRBV11-1	TRBD1	CASSSETGWNTEAFF	TGTGCCAGCAGCTCCGAGACAGGGTGGAACACTGAAGCTTTCTTT
TRBJ2-3	NA	TRBV28	TRBD2	CASSFVGSGSTDTQYF	TGTGCCAGCAGTTTCGTTGGTAGCGGGAGCACAGATACGCAGTATTTT
TRBJ1-5	NA	TRBV7-9	NA	CASSLGQERGGFNQPQHF	TGTGCCAGCAGCTTAGGCCAGGAAAGGGGGGGCTTCAATCAGCCCCAGCATTTT
TRBJ1-1	NA	TRBV12-3/TRBV12-4	NA	CASSFEFSEAFF	TGTGCCAGCAGTTTTGAGTTTTCTGAAGCTTTCTTT
TRBJ2-1	NA	TRBV7-6	TRBD2	CASSPGTSGSWNEQFF	TGTGCCAGCAGCCCAGGGACTAGCGGGAGTTGGAATGAGCAGTTCTTC
TRBJ2-3	NA	TRBV15	NA	CATSTLADTQYF	TGTGCCACCAGCACCCTAGCAGATACGCAGTATTTT
TRBJ1-5	few	TRBV28	NA	CASYEQDRDWGGNQPQHF	TGTGCCAGCTACGAACAGGACCGGGACTGGGGTGGGAATCAGCCCCAGCATTTT
TRBJ1-6	NA	TRBV30	NA	CAWSVIVSSYNSPLHF	TGTGCCTGGAGTGTAATCGTCAGCTCCTATAATTCACCCCTCCACTTT
TRBJ1-4	NA	TRBV4-2	NA	CASSPPGSNEKLFF	TGTGCCAGCAGCCCCCCAGGGTCTAATGAAAAACTGTTTTTT
TRBJ2-1	NA	TRBV1	NA	CTIVQYNEQFF	TGCACCATCGTACAGTACAATGAGCAGTTCTTC
TRBJ2-7	NA	TRBV19	TRBD2	CASSPTSGVTPYEQYF	TGTGCCAGTAGTCCCACTAGCGGGGTCACCCCCTACGAGCAGTACTTC
TRBJ1-2	NA	TRBV7-3	NA	CASSFDNRYGYTF	TGTGCCAGCAGCTTTGACAACCGGTATGGCTACACCTTC
TRBJ2-3	NA	TRBV30	TRBD1	CAWSWRQGVDTQYF	TGTGCCTGGAGTTGGAGACAGGGGGTTGATACGCAGTATTTT
TRBJ1-2	NA	TRBV6-5	NA	CASQAGTPRSYGYTF	TGTGCCAGCCAAGCCGGGACACCGAGGAGCTATGGCTACACCTTC
TRBJ2-3	NA	TRBV7-2	TRBD2	CASSLATGLAGGGVPQYF	TGTGCCAGCAGCTTAGCTACGGGACTAGCGGGAGGTGGGGTCCCGCAGTATTTT
TRBJ2-1	once	TRBV24-1	TRBD2	CATQREGYNEQFF	TGTGCCACTCAGCGGGAGGGGTACAATGAGCAGTTCTTC
TRBJ1-1	NA	TRBV5-4	NA	CASSLDSSWNTEAFF	TGTGCCAGCAGCTTGGACAGCTCCTGGAACACTGAAGCTTTCTTT
TRBJ2-2	NA	TRBV4-1	TRBD2	CASSRLPGLAGESGELFF	TGCGCCAGCAGCCGACTACCGGGACTAGCGGGAGAGAGCGGGGAGCTGTTTTTT
TRBJ1-6	NA	TRBV30	TRBD1	CAWSRTGDSPLHF	TGTGCCTGGAGTAGGACAGGGGATTCACCCCTCCACTTT
TRBJ2-7	NA	TRBV11-2	TRBD2	CASSSRGGLTYEQYF	TGTGCCAGCAGCTCCCGGGGAGGGCTTACCTACGAGCAGTACTTC
TRBJ1-1	NA	TRBV11-2	TRBD1	CASSLGQGITEAFF	TGTGCCAGCAGCTTAGGACAGGGTATCACTGAAGCTTTCTTT
TRBJ1-1	NA	TRBV30	NA	CAWSGVHTEAFF	TGTGCCTGGAGTGGCGTTCACACTGAAGCTTTCTTT
TRBJ1-3	NA	TRBV6-5	TRBD1	CASTAGGTSGNTIYF	TGTGCCAGCACCGCAGGGGGGACCTCTGGAAACACCATATATTTT